This is a list of T cell receptor beta chains from one sample in a study of shared clonotypes between healthy human individuals. Clones were sequenced by immunoSEQ multiplex PCR, and TCRdb holds only the in-frame ones, with some missing. In the table there are about 980,000 clones, about three quarters of which are singletons. The sequenced sample consisted of memory CD4+ T cells sorted from blood. Every receptor here comes from a young man in good health. Each CDR3 is given with its conserved first and last residue. D genes are given only for firm matches. Expanded clones are given a class, and other clones once, few, many or no size at all.

>NA|TRBV5-4|NA|TRBJ2-7
CASSLQGPTTYEQYF
TGTGCCAGCAGCTTGCAGGGACCGACCACCTACGAGCAGTACTTC
>NA|TRBV25-1|NA|TRBJ1-1
CASSESTSWREAFF
TGTGCCAGCAGTGAATCTACTAGTTGGCGAGAAGCTTTCTTT
>TRBD1|TRBV4-3|NA|TRBJ1-3
CASSQDWDSSGNTIYF
TGCGCCAGCAGCCAAGATTGGGACAGCTCTGGAAACACCATATATTTT
>NA|TRBV4-3|NA|TRBJ1-2
CASSQEGRGDGYTF
TGCGCCAGCAGCCAAGAAGGGAGGGGTGATGGCTACACCTTC
>NA|TRBV2|NA|TRBJ2-4
CASDRNVGNIQYF
TGTGCCAGCGATAGAAACGTTGGGAACATTCAGTACTTC
>TRBD2|TRBV5-1|NA|TRBJ2-5
CASSLAPSSGQETQYF
TGCGCCAGCAGCTTGGCCCCGAGTAGCGGGCAAGAGACCCAGTACTTC
>TRBD1|TRBV11-1|NA|TRBJ2-1
CASSSRDREDNEQFF
TGTGCCAGCAGCTCCCGGGACAGGGAAGACAATGAGCAGTTCTTC
>TRBD1|TRBV27|NA|TRBJ1-5
CASSPYWGTGNNQPQHF
TGTGCCAGCAGTCCATACTGGGGGACAGGGAACAATCAGCCCCAGCATTTT
>NA|TRBV6-5|NA|TRBJ2-5
CASSGGHETQYF
TGTGCCAGCAGCGGAGGGCACGAGACCCAGTACTTC
>NA|TRBV5-1|NA|TRBJ1-1
CASSFGREGMNTEAFF
TGCGCCAGCAGCTTCGGCAGGGAGGGGATGAACACTGAAGCTTTCTTT
>NA|TRBV11-2|few|TRBJ1-1
CASSPSTSGAFF
TGTGCCAGCAGCCCTTCGACTTCAGGGGCTTTCTTT
>TRBD2|TRBV7-2|NA|TRBJ2-7
CASSLVRWGASGPYEQYF
TGTGCCAGCAGCTTAGTCCGTTGGGGAGCTAGCGGACCCTACGAGCAGTACTTC
>NA|TRBV5-6|NA|TRBJ1-2
CASSSVGGAGYGYTF
TGTGCCAGCAGCTCGGTCGGGGGCGCGGGGTATGGCTACACCTTC
>NA|TRBV6-1|NA|TRBJ2-5
CASSEHETQYF
TGTGCCAGCAGTGAACACGAGACCCAGTACTTC
>NA|TRBV5-1|NA|TRBJ2-1
CASSFTAPLILNEQFF
TGCGCCAGCAGTTTCACCGCGCCCTTGATTTTGAATGAGCAGTTCTTC
>NA|TRBV6-5|NA|TRBJ2-7
CASKTGWSSYEQYF
TGTGCCAGCAAAACAGGATGGAGCTCCTACGAGCAGTACTTC
>TRBD1|TRBV2|NA|TRBJ2-2
CASSSPGQYTGELFF
TGTGCCAGCAGCTCACCGGGACAGTACACCGGGGAGCTGTTTTTT
>NA|TRBV20-1|once|TRBJ1-4
CSARGLGGLFF
TGCAGTGCTAGAGGCCTGGGAGGGCTGTTTTTT
>NA|TRBV5-4|few|TRBJ1-3
CASSLNGRNSGNTIYF
TGTGCCAGCAGCTTGAACGGTAGAAACTCTGGAAACACCATATATTTT
>NA|TRBV5-1|NA|TRBJ1-1
CASSLSPSGVNTEAFF
TGCGCCAGCAGCTTGTCACCCTCGGGGGTGAACACTGAAGCTTTCTTT
>NA|TRBV10-2|NA|TRBJ1-6
CASSEQGRSPLHF
TGCGCCAGCAGTGAGCAGGGCCGTTCACCCCTCCACTTT
>TRBD1|TRBV5-6|NA|TRBJ2-7
CASRGTGGRVGDEQYF
TGTGCCAGCAGGGGGACAGGGGGTAGAGTCGGAGACGAGCAGTACTTC
>NA|TRBV21-1|NA|TRBJ1-2
CASSPVGNYGYTF
TGTGCCAGCAGCCCCGTGGGGAACTATGGCTACACCTTC
>TRBD1|TRBV18|NA|TRBJ1-2
CASSYGQEDGYTF
TGTGCCAGCTCATATGGACAGGAAGATGGCTACACCTTC
>TRBD1|TRBV9|NA|TRBJ2-3
CASSVAGTGSTDTQYF
TGTGCCAGCAGCGTTGCTGGGACAGGGAGCACAGATACGCAGTATTTT
>TRBD2|TRBV4-2|NA|TRBJ2-7
CASSQDSTSATLEQYF
TGTGCCAGCAGCCAAGATTCGACTAGCGCCACTTTGGAGCAGTACTTC
>NA|TRBV2|few|TRBJ1-1
CASSVLALGTEAFF
TGTGCCAGCAGTGTTCTGGCCCTGGGGACTGAAGCTTTCTTT
>NA|TRBV10-3|NA|TRBJ2-7
CAISGRGYEQYF
TGTGCCATCAGTGGGAGGGGATACGAGCAGTACTTC
>NA|TRBV6-1|NA|TRBJ2-5
CASKFSGGLQETQYF
TGTGCCAGCAAGTTCTCCGGGGGTCTGCAAGAGACCCAGTACTTC
>NA|TRBV5-4|NA|TRBJ1-4
CASSQTRSGREEKLFF
TGTGCCAGCAGCCAAACCCGATCCGGACGGGAAGAAAAACTGTTTTTT
>TRBD2|TRBV6-6|once|TRBJ2-2
CASSYFLAGGSGELFF
TGTGCCAGCAGTTACTTTCTAGCGGGGGGATCCGGGGAGCTGTTTTTT
>NA|TRBV5-1|NA|TRBJ2-5
CASSLAPGIQETQYF
TGCGCCAGCAGCTTGGCCCCAGGTATCCAAGAGACCCAGTACTTC
>NA|TRBV15|NA|TRBJ2-1
CATSRGPEYNEQFF
TGTGCCACCAGCCGGGGACCGGAGTACAATGAGCAGTTCTTC
>TRBD2|TRBV5-1|NA|TRBJ2-1
CASRGLAGAGGGYNEQFF
TGCGCCAGCAGAGGACTAGCGGGAGCCGGGGGAGGGTACAATGAGCAGTTCTTC